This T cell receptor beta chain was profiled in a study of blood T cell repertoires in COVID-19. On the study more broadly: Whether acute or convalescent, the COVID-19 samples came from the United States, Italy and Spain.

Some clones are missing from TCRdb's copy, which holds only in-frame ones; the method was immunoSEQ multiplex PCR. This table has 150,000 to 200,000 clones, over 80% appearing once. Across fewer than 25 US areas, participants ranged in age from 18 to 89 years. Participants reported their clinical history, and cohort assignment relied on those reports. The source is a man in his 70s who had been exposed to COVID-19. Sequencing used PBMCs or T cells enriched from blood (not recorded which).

The CDR3 DNA reads TGTGCCAGCAGCATCTCAGCGGGGTGCCCTAGCACAGATACGCAGTATTTT. Translation gives CASSISAGCPSTDTQYF. The chain has TRBV21-1 and TRBJ2-3; the table's TRBD2 call for D was not verified on the DNA. TRBV21-1 constitutes a pseudogene. The CDR3 spans 17 residues.